This TCR beta chain was sequenced during a study of blood T cell repertoires in COVID-19. Across the whole study: COVID-19 samples from acute and convalescent phases originated in the United States, Italy and Spain. Nucleic acid was either cDNA or gDNA, and it came from T cells, B-cell-depleted T cells, or PBMCs.

In the study's own analysis: Amplified reference gene primers provided the basis for estimating nucleated cell counts. The table came from immunoSEQ multiplex PCR; TCRdb's copy has only in-frame clones and leaves some out. V and J calls and clone size are those listed in that table; D and trimming were worked out from the DNA. Here the sample spans about 380,000 clones, 85% being singletons. Germline lookup yields CDR1 LNHDA and CDR2 SQIVND (reference sequence). The CDR3 loop spans 15 amino acids. The V end lost 1 base, the J end lost 1 base, and 9 bases lay between the germline ends. This TCR was sampled from a woman aged 18-30 years with acute or convalescent COVID-19. The specimen was peripheral blood. This chain connects TRBV19 to TRBJ2-3; D is undetermined. CDR3 bases: TGTGCCAGTAGTATAGGGGCAACCGGCACAGATACGCAGTATTTT. Its translation: CASSIGATGTDTQYF.